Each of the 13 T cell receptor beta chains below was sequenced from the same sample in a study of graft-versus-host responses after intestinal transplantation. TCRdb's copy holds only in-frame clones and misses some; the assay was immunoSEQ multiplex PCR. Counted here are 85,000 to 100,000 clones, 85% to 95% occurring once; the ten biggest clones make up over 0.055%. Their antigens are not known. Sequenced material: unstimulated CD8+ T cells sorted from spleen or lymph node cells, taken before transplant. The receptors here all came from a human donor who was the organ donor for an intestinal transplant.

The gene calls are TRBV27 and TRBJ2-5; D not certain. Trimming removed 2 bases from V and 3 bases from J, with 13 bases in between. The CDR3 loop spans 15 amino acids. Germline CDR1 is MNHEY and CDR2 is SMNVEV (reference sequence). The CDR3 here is CASSLVGVVEETQYF. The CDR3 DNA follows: TGTGCCAGCAGTTTAGTAGGAGTAGTGGAAGAGACCCAGTACTTC.

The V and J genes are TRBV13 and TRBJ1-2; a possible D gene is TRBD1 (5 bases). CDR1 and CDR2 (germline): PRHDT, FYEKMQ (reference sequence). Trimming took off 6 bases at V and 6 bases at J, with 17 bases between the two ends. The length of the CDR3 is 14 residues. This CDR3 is CASRTRDFKDGYTF. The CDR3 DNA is TGTGCCAGCAGGACAAGGGACTTTAAAGATGGCTACACCTTC.

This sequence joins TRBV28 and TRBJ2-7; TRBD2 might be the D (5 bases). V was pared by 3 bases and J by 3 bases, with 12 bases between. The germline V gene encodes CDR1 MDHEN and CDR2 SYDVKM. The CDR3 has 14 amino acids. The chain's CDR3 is CASSFNSEGYEQYF. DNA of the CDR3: TGTGCCAGCAGTTTTAATAGTGAGGGCTACGAGCAGTACTTC.

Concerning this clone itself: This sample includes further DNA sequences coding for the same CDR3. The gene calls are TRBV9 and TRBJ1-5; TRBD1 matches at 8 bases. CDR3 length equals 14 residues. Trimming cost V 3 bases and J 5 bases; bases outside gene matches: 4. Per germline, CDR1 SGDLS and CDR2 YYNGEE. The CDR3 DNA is TGTGCCAGCAGCGGGACAGGGACCCATCAGCCCCAGCATTTT. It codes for CASSGTGTHQPQHF.

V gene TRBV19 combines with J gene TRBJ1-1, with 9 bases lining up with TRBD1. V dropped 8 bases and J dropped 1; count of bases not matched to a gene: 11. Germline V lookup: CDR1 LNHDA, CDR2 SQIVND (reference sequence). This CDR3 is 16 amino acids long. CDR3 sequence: CASREMTGGGNTEAFF. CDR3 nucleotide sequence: TGTGCCAGTCGGGAGATGACAGGGGGAGGGAACACTGAAGCTTTCTTT.

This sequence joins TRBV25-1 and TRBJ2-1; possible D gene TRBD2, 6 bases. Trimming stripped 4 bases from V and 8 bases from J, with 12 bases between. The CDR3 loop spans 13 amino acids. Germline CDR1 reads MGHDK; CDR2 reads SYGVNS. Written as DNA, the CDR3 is TGTGCCAGCAGTGTGGAGGGCGGGGATGAGCAGTTCTTC. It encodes CASSVEGGDEQFF. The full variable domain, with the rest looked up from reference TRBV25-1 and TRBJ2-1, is EADIYQTPRYLVIGTGKKITLECSQTMGHDKMYWYQQDPGMELHLIHYSYGVNSTEKGDLSSESTVSRIRTEHFPLTLESARPSHTSQYLCASSVEGGDEQFFGPGTRLTVL.

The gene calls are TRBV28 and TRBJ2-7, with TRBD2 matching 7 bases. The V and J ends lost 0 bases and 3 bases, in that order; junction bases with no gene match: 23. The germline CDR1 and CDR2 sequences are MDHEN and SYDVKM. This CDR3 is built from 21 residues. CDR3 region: CASSLCWGSFLSSGHIYEQYF. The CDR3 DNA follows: TGTGCCAGCAGTTTATGCTGGGGCAGTTTCCTATCTAGCGGCCACATCTACGAGCAGTACTTC.

Here the CDR3 reads CASSPIQGAGTEAFF. CDR3 DNA sequence: TGTGCCAGTAGTCCAATACAGGGCGCGGGCACTGAAGCTTTCTTT. The rearrangement links TRBV19 to TRBJ1-1; possible D gene TRBD1, 6 bases. Germline V gene sequence: CDR1 LNHDA, CDR2 SQIVND (reference sequence). The CDR3 is 15 amino acids. V was clipped by 5 bases and J by 4 bases, with 17 bases between them.

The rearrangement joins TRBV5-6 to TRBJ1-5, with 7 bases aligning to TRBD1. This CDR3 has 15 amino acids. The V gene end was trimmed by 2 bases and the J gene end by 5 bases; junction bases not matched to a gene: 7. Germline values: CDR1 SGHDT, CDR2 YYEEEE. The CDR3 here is CASSFWDSEYQPQHF. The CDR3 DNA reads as TGTGCCAGCAGCTTCTGGGACAGCGAGTATCAGCCCCAGCATTTT. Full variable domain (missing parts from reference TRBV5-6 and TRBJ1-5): DAGVTQSPTHLIKTRGQQVTLRCSPKSGHDTVSWYQQALGQGPQFIFQYYEEEERQRGNFPDRFSGHQFPNYSSELNVNALLLGDSALYLCASSFWDSEYQPQHFGDGTRLSIL.

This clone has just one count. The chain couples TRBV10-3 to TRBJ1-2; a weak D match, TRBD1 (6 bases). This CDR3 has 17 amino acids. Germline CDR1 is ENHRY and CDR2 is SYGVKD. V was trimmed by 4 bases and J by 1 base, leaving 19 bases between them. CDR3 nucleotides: TGTGCCATCAGTGTTTGGGACAACCTCCCAAATAACTATGGCTACACCTTC. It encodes CAISVWDNLPNNYGYTF.

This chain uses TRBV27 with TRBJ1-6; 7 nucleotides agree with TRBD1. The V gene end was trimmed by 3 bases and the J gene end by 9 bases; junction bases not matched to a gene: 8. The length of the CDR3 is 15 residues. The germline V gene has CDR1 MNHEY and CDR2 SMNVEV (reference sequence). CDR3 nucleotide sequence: TGTGCCAGCAGTTTTTGGTGGACAGGCGCTTCACCCCTCCACTTT. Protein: CASSFWWTGASPLHF.

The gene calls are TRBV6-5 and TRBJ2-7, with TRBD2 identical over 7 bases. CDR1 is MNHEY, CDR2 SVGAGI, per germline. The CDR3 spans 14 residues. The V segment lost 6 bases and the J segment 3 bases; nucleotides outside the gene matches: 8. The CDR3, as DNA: TGTGCCAGCAGCGTCGCGGGAGTAAACTACGAGCAGTACTTC. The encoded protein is CASSVAGVNYEQYF.

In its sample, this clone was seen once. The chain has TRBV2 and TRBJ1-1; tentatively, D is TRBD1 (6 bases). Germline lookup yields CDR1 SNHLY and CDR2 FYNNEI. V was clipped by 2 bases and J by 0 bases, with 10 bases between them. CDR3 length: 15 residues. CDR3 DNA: TGTGCCAGCAGTGAAATTGGGGGCGTGAACACTGAAGCTTTCTTT. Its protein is CASSEIGGVNTEAFF.